This T cell receptor beta chain was observed in a study of vaccination and CD4 T cells after COVID-19. Regarding the study as a whole: Early timepoints after natural infection were not analyzed in these convalescent patients. Researchers report that 304 of 307 vaccine-specific clones in convalescent patients proved spike mono-reactive.

The Oncomine TCR Beta short-read assay generated sequence data from the DNA of cultured CD4+ T cells. A single record per CDR3 protein comes from TCRdb applying MiXCR to the PCR reads. The sample shows about 12,000 distinct CDR3 sequences, 65% to 85% of them seen only once. The CDR3 has 15 residues. The V and J ends lost 2 bases and 6 bases, in that order; junction bases with no gene match: 9. Germline V gives CDR1 SEHNR, CDR2 FQNEAQ (reference sequence). Concerning this clonotype itself: The antigen is unknown.

Stated treatment: approximately nine-day PBMC culture with coronavirus spike peptide pools or control peptides (ViraFEST assay). The rearrangement uses TRBV7-9 and TRBJ1-2; TRBD1 matches at 7 bases. This clonotype was sampled from a human donor who had recovered from COVID-19. Sample: CD4+ T cells from blood, cultured in vitro. The CDR3: CASSLSAGGVDGYTF. The CDR3 nucleotides read TGTGCCAGCAGCTTATCGGCAGGGGGAGTCGATGGCTACACCTTC.